These T cell receptor beta chains were read from a single sample in a study of T-cell memory formation after mild COVID-19. TCRdb independently ran MiXCR on the 5' RACE reads; one entry per CDR3 protein. The table shows just over 400,000 distinct CDR3 sequences, with about a quarter occurring only once. Sequencing was carried out using PBMCs or a T cell subset sorted from them (not recorded which). The receptors derive from an adult woman who had mild COVID-19 (a few samples of this study predate the infection). Cell type and time point are not known. CDR3s leave out the opening cysteine and the closing phenylalanine or tryptophan.

TRBV30	TRBJ2-6	AWSAGSSPVFGANVLT
TRBV7-9	TRBJ1-5	ASTGSGDYQPQH
TRBV10-1	TRBJ2-1	ASRREGQGPSAQF
TRBV20-1	TRBJ2-3	SARPRDTQY
TRBV6-5	TRBJ1-1	ASTFLQGNTEAF
TRBV6-1	TRBJ1-2	ASNEAGGYGYT
TRBV5-1	TRBJ2-5	ASSWNLAGGWETQY
TRBV27	TRBJ2-6	ASSLTRSGANVLT
TRBV14	TRBJ1-1	ASSQDSILGRYSNTEAF
TRBV7-2	TRBJ1-4	ASSSARVGKLF
TRBV29-1	TRBJ2-7	SVGEQGSYEQY
TRBV18	TRBJ2-7	ASSPEVRRSGEQY
TRBV13	TRBJ1-1	ASSSAPGTLGAF
TRBV5-1	TRBJ1-2	ASSSDLRTDIGYT
TRBV12-3/TRBV12-4	TRBJ2-7	ASSSGGQLVSYEQY
TRBV5-6	TRBJ2-1	ASSLPALAGGNEQF
TRBV7-2	TRBJ2-2	ASSFSGTLNTGELF
TRBV7-2	TRBJ1-1	ASSLEVVGIAEAF
TRBV18	TRBJ1-1	ASSPRDTEAF
TRBV9	TRBJ1-1	ASSVAANTEAF
TRBV6-2/TRBV6-3	TRBJ2-3	ASSVLAGGLGTQY
TRBV12-3/TRBV12-4	TRBJ1-2	ASRTTGGGYT
TRBV6-6	TRBJ1-5	ASSYPDRGNQPQH
TRBV5-1	TRBJ2-1	ASSPTSGTNNNEQF
TRBV6-2/TRBV6-3	TRBJ2-7	ASAGSSHEQY
TRBV5-1	TRBJ2-7	ASSPSGQRGEQY
TRBV11-2	TRBJ2-2	ASSTDRRKNTGELF
TRBV5-6	TRBJ2-3	ASSLSLGDTQY
TRBV27	TRBJ2-5	ASSMSNWERETQY
TRBV9	TRBJ2-3	ASSAGRVTGTDTQY
TRBV6-2/TRBV6-3	TRBJ2-1	ASSFGGVGNEQF
TRBV20-1	TRBJ2-3	SADTIDRDLLVDTQY
TRBV4-3	TRBJ2-3	ASSQDSPGIALAGDDTQY
TRBV27	TRBJ2-1	ASSLLGLAGGYNEQF
TRBV20-1	TRBJ2-7	SARDLGTGWYEQY
TRBV25-1	TRBJ1-1	ASSEPNTEAF
TRBV11-2	TRBJ2-5	ASSLSSGEETQY
TRBV7-6	TRBJ2-1	ASSRGQSYNEQF
TRBV29-1	TRBJ2-1	SVETSGRYNEQF
TRBV27	TRBJ2-7	ASSLGPLQVYEQY
TRBV4-3	TRBJ1-1	ASSHLLGGTGDFMNTEAF
TRBV6-5	TRBJ2-3	ASSHFQRGGTDTQY
TRBV7-9	TRBJ2-3	ASSPPGLHTDTQY
TRBV7-7	TRBJ2-1	ASSQRLAGDNEQF
TRBV12-3/TRBV12-4	TRBJ2-1	ASSPKDRGLYNEQF
TRBV4-2	TRBJ1-1	ASSQERGTERNTEAF
TRBV27	TRBJ2-3	ASSPPSGTSTDTQY
TRBV5-1	TRBJ2-4	ASSLWTPGLPVAKNIQY
TRBV13	TRBJ1-4	ASSSDRGREKLF
TRBV15	TRBJ1-3	ATSRGDGNTIY
TRBV3-1	TRBJ2-7	ASSQVTNEQY
TRBV5-5	TRBJ1-1	ASSLEGGQGSAEAF
TRBV7-3	TRBJ2-2	ASSLSRDRADTGELF
TRBV12-3/TRBV12-4	TRBJ2-7	ASSLSGPLVAYEQY
TRBV5-1	TRBJ2-1	ASSLPPSGRPLRVEQF